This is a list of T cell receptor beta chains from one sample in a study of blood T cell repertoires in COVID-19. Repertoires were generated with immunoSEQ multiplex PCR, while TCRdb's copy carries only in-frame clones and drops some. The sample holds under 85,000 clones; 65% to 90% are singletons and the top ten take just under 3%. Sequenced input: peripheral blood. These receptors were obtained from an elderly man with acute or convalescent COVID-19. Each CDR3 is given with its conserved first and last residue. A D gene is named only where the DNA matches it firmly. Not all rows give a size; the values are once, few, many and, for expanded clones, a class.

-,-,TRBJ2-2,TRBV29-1,CSARQQNTGELFF,TGCAGCGCACGACAGCAGAACACCGGGGAGCTGTTTTTT
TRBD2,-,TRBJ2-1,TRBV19,CASSPRPAGGSYNEQFF,TGTGCCAGTAGTCCCAGACCAGCGGGAGGCTCCTACAATGAGCAGTTCTTC
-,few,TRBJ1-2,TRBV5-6,CASSYRGTGTFYGYTF,TGTGCCAGCAGTTACCGCGGAACAGGGACCTTCTATGGCTACACCTTC
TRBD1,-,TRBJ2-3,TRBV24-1,CATSDSPGQGQYF,TGTGCCACCAGTGATTCCCCGGGACAGGGGCAGTATTTT
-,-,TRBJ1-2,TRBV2,CASSGGGGLEGYGYTF,TGTGCCAGCAGTGGTGGGGGAGGCCTAGAGGGCTATGGCTACACCTTC
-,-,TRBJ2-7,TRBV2,CASSVSREQYF,TGTGCCAGCAGTGTCTCTAGGGAGCAGTACTTC
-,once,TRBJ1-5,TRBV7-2,CASSLAGRNQPQHF,TGTGCCAGCAGCTTAGCGGGGCGCAATCAGCCCCAGCATTTT
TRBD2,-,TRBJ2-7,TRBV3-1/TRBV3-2,CASSPNPAGAAEQYF,TGTGCCAGCAGCCCAAATCCAGCGGGAGCTGCCGAGCAGTACTTC
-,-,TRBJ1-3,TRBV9,CASRDGGPGNTIYF,TGTGCCAGCAGGGACGGAGGACCTGGAAACACCATATATTTT
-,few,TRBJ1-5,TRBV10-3,CAISRPGEDQPQHF,TGTGCCATCAGCAGGCCGGGAGAGGATCAGCCCCAGCATTTT
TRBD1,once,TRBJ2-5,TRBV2,CASSYRGETQYF,TGTGCCAGCAGTTACAGGGGGGAGACCCAGTACTTC
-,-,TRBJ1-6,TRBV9,CASSPLTYNSPLHF,TGTGCCAGCAGCCCCCTTACCTATAATTCACCCCTCCACTTT
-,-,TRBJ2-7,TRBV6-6,CASKRQGDSYEQYF,TGTGCCAGCAAACGACAAGGGGACTCCTACGAGCAGTACTTC
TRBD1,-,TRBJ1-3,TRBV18,CASSVTGQTSSGNTIYF,TGTGCCAGCTCAGTAACGGGACAGACAAGCTCTGGAAACACCATATATTTT
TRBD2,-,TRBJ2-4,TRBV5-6,CASSIRGSGRGNIQYF,TGTGCCAGCAGTATCCGTGGGAGCGGGAGGGGGAACATTCAGTACTTC
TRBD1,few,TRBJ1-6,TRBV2,CASRMDRAASPLHF,TGTGCCAGCAGAATGGACAGGGCGGCTTCACCCCTCCACTTT
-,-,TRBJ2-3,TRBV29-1,CSVTGTSTDTQYF,TGCAGCGTTACAGGGACCAGCACAGATACGCAGTATTTT
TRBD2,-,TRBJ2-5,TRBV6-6,CASSSSGGGKTQYF,TGTGCCAGCAGTTCGAGCGGCGGGGGAAAGACCCAGTACTTC
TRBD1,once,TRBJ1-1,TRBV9,CASSGQQGAFDTEAFF,TGTGCCAGCAGCGGACAACAGGGGGCGTTTGACACTGAAGCTTTCTTT
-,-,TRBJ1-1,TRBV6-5,CASSYSGPLNTEAFF,TGTGCCAGCAGTTACTCCGGTCCCTTGAACACTGAAGCTTTCTTT
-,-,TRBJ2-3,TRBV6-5,CASSYYRAGTDTQYF,TGTGCCAGCAGTTACTACAGGGCCGGCACAGATACGCAGTATTTT
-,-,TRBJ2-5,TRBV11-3,CASSLDLRETQYF,TGTGCCAGCAGCTTAGATCTAAGAGAGACCCAGTACTTC
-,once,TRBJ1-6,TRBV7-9,CASSFETGYNSPLHF,TGTGCCAGCAGCTTTGAGACAGGCTACAATTCACCCCTCCACTTT
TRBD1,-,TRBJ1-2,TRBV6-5,CASSDRGYGYTF,TGTGCCAGCAGCGACAGGGGATATGGCTACACCTTC
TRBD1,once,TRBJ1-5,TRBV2,CASRGTGGNQPQHF,TGTGCCAGCAGGGGGACAGGGGGCAATCAGCCCCAGCATTTT
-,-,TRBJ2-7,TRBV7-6,CASSTRRVGEQYF,TGTGCCAGCAGCACTCGCAGGGTGGGCGAGCAGTACTTC
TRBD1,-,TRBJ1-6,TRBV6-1,CASSERRQGATGSPLHF,TGTGCCAGCAGTGAAAGGAGACAGGGGGCAACTGGTTCACCCCTCCACTTT
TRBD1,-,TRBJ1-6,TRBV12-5,CASGMGQGSSPLHF,TGTGCTAGTGGTATGGGACAGGGATCTTCACCCCTCCACTTT
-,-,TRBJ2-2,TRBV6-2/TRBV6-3,CASSYGAGESTGELFF,TGTGCCAGCAGTTACGGAGCAGGGGAGAGCACCGGGGAGCTGTTTTTT
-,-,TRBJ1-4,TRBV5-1,CASSSGTPATNEKLFF,TGCGCCAGCAGCTCCGGGACACCAGCAACTAATGAAAAACTGTTTTTT
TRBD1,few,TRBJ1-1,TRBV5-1,CASSGGQGYTEAFF,TGCGCCAGCAGCGGGGGACAGGGGTACACTGAAGCTTTCTTT
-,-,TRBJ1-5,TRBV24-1,CATSTGHGPSWAQHF,TGTGCCACCAGTACCGGACATGGTCCTTCGTGGGCCCAGCATTTT
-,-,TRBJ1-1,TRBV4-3,CASSQDSAGEAFF,TGCGCCAGCAGCCAAGATTCGGCGGGTGAAGCTTTCTTT
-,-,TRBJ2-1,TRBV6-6,CASSYRSSYNEQFF,TGTGCCAGCAGTTACCGCAGCTCCTACAATGAGCAGTTCTTC
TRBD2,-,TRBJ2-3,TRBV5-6,CASSSKGRLAETTDTQYF,TGTGCCAGCAGCTCCAAGGGTCGCCTAGCGGAGACAACAGATACGCAGTATTTT
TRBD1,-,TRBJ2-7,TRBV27,CASSLSGTGISYEQYF,TGTGCCAGCAGTTTATCCGGGACAGGGATCTCCTACGAGCAGTACTTC
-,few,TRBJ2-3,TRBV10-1,CASSQGRGGTDTQYF,TGCGCCAGCAGCCAGGGGAGGGGCGGCACAGATACGCAGTATTTT
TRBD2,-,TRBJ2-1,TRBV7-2,CASSWSSGKSSYNEQFF,TGTGCCAGCAGCTGGAGTAGCGGGAAGAGCTCCTACAATGAGCAGTTCTTC
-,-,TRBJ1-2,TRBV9,CASSVAGEGYGYTF,TGTGCCAGCAGCGTAGCAGGGGAGGGATATGGCTACACCTTC
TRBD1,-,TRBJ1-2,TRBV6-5,CASSKDRNYGYTF,TGTGCCAGCAGTAAGGACAGGAACTATGGCTACACCTTC
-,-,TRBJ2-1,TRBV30,CAWSPSGEQFF,TGTGCCTGGAGTCCAAGCGGGGAGCAGTTCTTC
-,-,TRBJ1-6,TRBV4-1,CASSQLQITDSPLHF,TGCGCCAGCAGCCAGCTACAGATAACCGATTCACCCCTCCACTTT
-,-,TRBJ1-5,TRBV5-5,CASSLTGIQAVGNQPQHF,TGTGCCAGCAGCCTGACGGGGATCCAAGCGGTGGGCAATCAGCCCCAGCATTTT